The clone carrying this T cell receptor beta chain was recorded only once. Its antigen is unknown. At a deep level, the assay was run. Here immunoSEQ multiplex PCR was the method, and the copy in TCRdb shows in-frame clones only, minus some. Of about 1.5 million clones in the sample, roughly 97% were seen once. The data were obtained in a study of shared clonotypes between healthy human individuals. Overall study context: Donor composition was two women and three men, aged 18 to 49. Study results and limitations: Naive subsets, compared against memory subsets, generally had larger estimated richness values.

The CDR3 is 17 residues long. The trim removed 3 bases at V and 8 bases at J, leaving 16 bases unmatched. From germline, CDR1 is SGHKS and CDR2 YYEKEE (reference sequence). Sequencing used naive CD4+ T cells sorted from blood. Specified subset: CD45RA+ positively selected. The sequence came from a man aged 25 to 40 in good health. The rearrangement joins TRBV5-5 to TRBJ2-2; 7 bases agree with TRBD1. CDR3 loop: CASSWPGQEPQNGELFF. CDR3 coding DNA: TGTGCCAGCAGCTGGCCAGGACAGGAGCCTCAGAATGGGGAGCTGTTTTTT.